This T cell receptor beta chain was captured by sequencing in a study of T cell responses to AZD1222 COVID-19 vaccine. Study conclusions and caveats: It was only after the peak T cell response that any repertoires were sampled. Along spike, vaccine-associated CD4 TCRs were found throughout, with dominance at 160-218 and 743-854. AZD1222 recipients seropositive at baseline numbered only six or seven.

This CDR3 is 14 amino acids long. Germline V gene data show CDR1 as MNHNS and CDR2 as SASEGT. V was shortened by 3 bases and J by 4 bases, with 10 bases between the two germline ends. Comment on this clone: No antigen is known for it.

TCRdb's copy holds only in-frame clones and misses some; the assay was immunoSEQ multiplex PCR. This sample has under 200,000 clones, with approximately 92% found just once. The receptor was isolated from an adult who received the MenACWY meningococcal vaccine as a control. Sequencing was performed on peripheral blood, taken 28 days after the second dose of the MenACWY control vaccine. The V and J genes are TRBV6-1 and TRBJ1-5, with D hard to call. The CDR3 spells CASSDLGGNQPQHF. DNA for the CDR3: TGTGCCAGCAGTGATCTGGGAGGAAATCAGCCCCAGCATTTT.